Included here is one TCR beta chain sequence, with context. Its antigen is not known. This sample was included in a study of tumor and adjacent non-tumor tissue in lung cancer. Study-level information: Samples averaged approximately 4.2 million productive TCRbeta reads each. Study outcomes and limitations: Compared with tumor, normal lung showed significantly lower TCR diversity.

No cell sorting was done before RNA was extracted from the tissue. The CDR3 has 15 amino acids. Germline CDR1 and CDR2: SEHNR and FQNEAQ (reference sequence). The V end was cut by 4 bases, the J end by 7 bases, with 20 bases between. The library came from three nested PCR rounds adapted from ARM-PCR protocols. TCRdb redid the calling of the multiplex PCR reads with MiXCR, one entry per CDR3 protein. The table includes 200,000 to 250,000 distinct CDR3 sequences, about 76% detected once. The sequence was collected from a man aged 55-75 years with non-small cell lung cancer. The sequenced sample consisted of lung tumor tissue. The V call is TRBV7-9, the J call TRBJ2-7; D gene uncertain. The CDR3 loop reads CASSSTSDGVKEQYF. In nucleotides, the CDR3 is TGTGCCAGCAGCTCCACGTCGGATGGAGTCAAGGAGCAGTACTTC. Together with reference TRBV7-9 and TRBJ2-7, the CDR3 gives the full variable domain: DTGVSQNPRHKITKRGQNVTFRCDPISEHNRLYWYRQTLGQGPEFLTYFQNEAQLEKSRLLSDRFSAERPKGSFSTLEIQRTEQGDSAMYLCASSSTSDGVKEQYFGPGTRLTVT.